This T cell receptor (beta chain) was recovered during a study of blood T cells in healthy people across ages. Germline CDR1 and CDR2: DFQATT and SNEGSKA (reference sequence). V was cut by 3 bases and J by 1 base, with 9 bases left in between. This CDR3 is built from 13 residues. For the second PCR, which ran for about 6 to 11 cycles, a sample-barcoded 5' primer and a J-beta primer mix were used. TCRdb used MiXCR to reprocess the 5' RACE reads, holding one entry per CDR3 protein. The table has around 1.5 million distinct CDR3 sequences, about 35% seen once. Sequencing used blood. The V call is TRBV20-1, the J call TRBJ1-1; D gene ambiguous. This receptor was taken from a woman aged 25 to 45 in good health. The CDR3 DNA sequence: TGCAGTGCTAGGTTTGACTGGAACACTGAAGCTTTCTTT. This encodes CSARFDWNTEAFF.